This T cell receptor (beta chain) stems from a study of blood T cell repertoires in COVID-19. Overall study: Whether acute or convalescent, the COVID-19 samples came from the United States, Italy and Spain.

This CDR3 comprises 16 residues. The table came from immunoSEQ multiplex PCR; TCRdb's copy has only in-frame clones and leaves some out. The table shows approximately 100,000 clones, with less than 80% occurring only once. The receptor comes from a man older than 75 with COVID-19, enrolled during active disease. The sample taken for sequencing was peripheral blood. The rearrangement uses TRBV21-1 and TRBJ2-7; whether TRBD1, the table's D call, matches the DNA was not checked. TRBV21-1 is a documented pseudogene. The CDR3 bases are TGTGCCAGCAGCAAAGTGGGGACAAGGTACGTCTACGAGCAGTACTTC. Protein sequence: CASSKVGTRYVYEQYF.